This entry lists 31 T cell receptor beta chains sequenced from one sample in a study of blood T cell repertoires in COVID-19. The method was immunoSEQ multiplex PCR; TCRdb's version includes in-frame clones alone and lacks a portion of them. Here the sample spans about 190,000 clones, over 75% being singletons. The sequencing sample was made of peripheral blood. Receptor source: a woman older than 75 with active or convalescent COVID-19.

This clone is a singleton in its sample. The chain couples TRBV6-4 to TRBJ2-1; 13 bases match TRBD2. This CDR3 has 15 amino acids. Germline CDR1 and CDR2: MRHNA and SNTAGT. After removal of 5 bases from V and 9 bases from J, the junction contained 7 bases not matched to a gene. CDR3 sequence reads: CASSPTSGGAAEQFF. DNA of the CDR3: TGTGCCAGCAGTCCTACTAGCGGGGGGGCGGCTGAGCAGTTCTTC.

This clone is a singleton in its sample. V is TRBV12-5 and J is TRBJ1-1; D is unresolved. V was shortened by 0 bases and J by 5 bases, with 25 bases between the two germline ends. Germline V lookup: CDR1 LGHNT, CDR2 FRNRAP. The CDR3 sequence is 19 residues long. CDR3 sequence: CASGLVRLGSGEGWTEAFF. The CDR3 coding sequence is TGTGCTAGTGGTTTGGTACGATTGGGGTCCGGGGAGGGTTGGACTGAAGCTTTCTTT.

This clone is a singleton in its sample. The rearrangement uses TRBV5-8 and TRBJ1-5; possible D gene TRBD1, 6 bases. In germline, CDR1 is SGHTS, CDR2 YDEGEE. With 4 bases removed from V and 5 bases from J, the gap between germline ends came to 16 bases. The CDR3 spans 15 residues. The CDR3 here is CASSRPTGTDQPQHF. The DNA of the CDR3 is TGTGCCAGCAGCAGACCAACAGGGACGGATCAGCCCCAGCATTTT.

CDR3 in amino acids: CASSVWTTNNEQFF. The CDR3 DNA reads TGTGCCAGCAGTGTATGGACTACAAACAATGAGCAGTTCTTC. J is TRBJ2-1 and V is TRBV2; tentatively, D is TRBD2 (6 bases). Germline V CDR1 and CDR2: SNHLY, FYNNEI. Trimming shortened V by 4 bases and J by 5 bases, and 12 bases separated the two germline ends. The CDR3 is 14 residues long.

V usage is TRBV9 and J usage is TRBJ2-7, with 9 bases identical to TRBD1. CDR3 length equals 14 residues. Trimming removed 4 bases from V and 3 bases from J; junction bases left unmatched: 5. The V gene's germline CDR1 is SGDLS and CDR2 YYNGEE. CDR3: CASSITDRGYEQYF. In DNA form, the CDR3 reads TGTGCCAGCAGCATAACGGACAGGGGCTACGAGCAGTACTTC.

The rearrangement uses TRBV5-8 and TRBJ1-1, with D possibly being TRBD1 (5 bases). From germline, CDR1 is SGHTS and CDR2 YDEGEE. This CDR3 has 15 amino acids. V lost 4 bases and J 2 bases, leaving 15 bases between the germline ends. CDR3 DNA: TGTGCCAGCAGCCACAGACCGGGGGTTAACACTGAAGCTTTCTTT. It encodes CASSHRPGVNTEAFF.

The chain couples TRBV5-4 to TRBJ2-5; TRBD2 might be the D (5 bases). V was pared by 0 bases and J by 2 bases, with 14 bases between. CDR1 and CDR2 (germline): SGHNT, YYREEE (reference sequence). The CDR3 runs to 16 residues. The CDR3 sequence: CASSLASRTGQETQYF. CDR3 DNA: TGTGCCAGCAGCTTGGCCAGTCGGACGGGGCAAGAGACCCAGTACTTC.

The genes are TRBV28 and TRBJ1-4; TRBD1 aligns across 7 bases. CDR1 MDHEN and CDR2 SYDVKM come from the germline V gene. The CDR3 sequence is 13 residues long. V lost 10 bases to trimming and J lost 4 bases; unmatched junction nucleotides: 6. The CDR3 spells CATYRGYNEKLFF. CDR3 sequence (DNA): TGTGCCACCTACAGGGGCTATAATGAAAAACTGTTTTTT.

The V gene is TRBV7-8, the J gene TRBJ2-7, with a weak D call TRBD2 (6 bases). The CDR3 extends over 14 amino acids. V lost 5 bases and J 0 bases, leaving 11 bases between the germline ends. Germline loops: CDR1 SGHVS, CDR2 FQNEAQ. CDR3 in amino acids: CASSRDSNSYEQYF. In DNA form, the CDR3 reads TGTGCCAGCAGCCGGGACTCGAACTCCTACGAGCAGTACTTC.

The CDR3 is CATAGYGEAFF. The CDR3 DNA sequence: TGTGCCACCGCCGGGTACGGTGAAGCTTTCTTT. J is TRBJ1-1 and V is TRBV5-8; D unclear. Trimming removed 9 bases from V and 7 bases from J, with 13 bases in between. The CDR3 runs to 11 residues. Per the germline V gene, CDR1 is SGHTS and CDR2 is YDEGEE.

The CDR3 spells CASSQGWGQYF. In DNA form, the CDR3 reads TGTGCCAGCAGCCAGGGATGGGGGCAGTACTTC. V usage is TRBV7-2 and J usage is TRBJ2-7; maybe TRBD1 (5 bases). The length of the CDR3 is 11 residues. V lost 5 bases to trimming and J lost 9 bases, with 11 bases between them. The germline CDR1 and CDR2 sequences are SGHTA and FQGNSA. Full variable domain (missing parts from reference TRBV7-2 and TRBJ2-7): GAGVSQSPSNKVTEKGKDVELRCDPISGHTALYWYRQSLGQGLEFLIYFQGNSAPDKSGLPSDRFSAERTGGSVSTLTIQRTQQEDSAVYLCASSQGWGQYFGPGTRLTVT.

The rearrangement uses TRBV18 and TRBJ1-2; 7 bases agree with TRBD1. Germline V gene sequence: CDR1 KGHSH, CDR2 LQKENI. Losses at the gene ends were 2 bases for V and 2 bases for J; bases not matched to a gene: 5. The CDR3 is 15 residues long. CDR3 sequence: CASSPSVQGNYGYTF. The CDR3 bases are TGTGCCAGCTCACCAAGCGTACAGGGGAACTATGGCTACACCTTC.

This clone was detected a few times. This chain uses TRBV27 with TRBJ2-5, with 8 bases identical to TRBD2. Germline V gives CDR1 MNHEY, CDR2 SMNVEV (reference sequence). CDR3 length: 15 amino acids. Trimming took 3 bases from V and 5 from J; bases not matched to a gene: 8. CDR3 sequence: CASSFTGGAGETQYF. The DNA for the CDR3 is TGTGCCAGCAGTTTCACCGGGGGGGCCGGGGAGACCCAGTACTTC.

This rearrangement joins TRBV7-9 to TRBJ2-3; 12 nucleotides match TRBD2. The CDR3 length is 16 residues. V shed 3 bases, J shed 1 base, and the junction held 2 bases outside the gene matches. CDR1 and CDR2 from the germline V gene are SEHNR and FQNEAQ (reference sequence). The CDR3 region has the DNA TGTGCCAGCAGCTTCCTAGCGGGGGGGCGCACAGATACGCAGTATTTT. Translation: CASSFLAGGRTDTQYF.

Only a few counts were recorded for this clone. The CDR3 nucleotides read TGTGCCAGCAGCTTAGTGGGACAGGGTTTCACTGAAGCTTTCTTT. This encodes CASSLVGQGFTEAFF. The chain combines TRBV7-8 with TRBJ1-1; TRBD1 aligns across 9 bases. The trim removed 1 base at V and 4 bases at J, leaving 4 bases unmatched. In germline, CDR1 is SGHVS, CDR2 FQNEAQ. This CDR3 is 15 amino acids long. The full variable domain, rest sourced from reference TRBV7-8 and TRBJ1-1, is GAGVSQSPRYKVAKRGQDVALRCDPISGHVSLFWYQQALGQGPEFLTYFQNEAQLDKSGLPSDRFFAERPEGSVSTLKIQRTQQEDSAVYLCASSLVGQGFTEAFFGQGTRLTVV.

V gene TRBV3-1 (or the pseudogene TRBV3-2) combines with J gene TRBJ1-6; a weak D match, TRBD1 (6 bases). The V and J ends lost 2 bases and 9 bases respectively, with 17 bases between them. Germline V gene sequence: CDR1 LGHDT, CDR2 YNNKEL (reference sequence). CDR3 length equals 16 residues. Here the CDR3 DNA reads TGTGCCAGCAGCCAAAACACAGGGCTTCGGGGTTCACCCCTCCACTTT. This codes for CASSQNTGLRGSPLHF.

This chain links TRBV27 with TRBJ2-7, with TRBD2 matching over 9 bases. Germline V gene sequence: CDR1 MNHEY, CDR2 SMNVEV (reference sequence). The CDR3 length is 19 residues. The J segment lost 0 bases and the V segment lost 0 bases, leaving 12 bases of the junction unmatched. Here the CDR3 reads CASSLSGLAGLQGSYEQYF. For the CDR3, the DNA is TGTGCCAGCAGTTTATCGGGCCTAGCGGGGCTACAGGGCTCCTACGAGCAGTACTTC.

The chain carries TRBV3-1 (or the pseudogene TRBV3-2) and TRBJ1-1; 9 bases align to TRBD1. J was trimmed by 4 bases and V by 1 base; bases with no gene match: 7. The CDR3 covers 16 residues. From germline, CDR1 is LGHDT and CDR2 YNNKEL (reference sequence). The CDR3 coding sequence is TGTGCCAGCAGCCAAGGTCCCTTGGACAGGGGCACTGAAGCTTTCTTT. It encodes CASSQGPLDRGTEAFF.

The CDR3 DNA follows: TGTGCCAGCAGCCAAGACAGGGTCGGCACAGATACGCAGTATTTT. Amino acids: CASSQDRVGTDTQYF. V is TRBV3-1 (or the pseudogene TRBV3-2) and J is TRBJ2-3, with a weak D call TRBD1 (5 bases). Germline CDR1 is LGHDT and CDR2 is YNNKEL (reference sequence). The CDR3 length is 15 residues. The V and J ends lost 0 bases and 1 base respectively, with 8 bases between them.

This chain connects TRBV5-6 to TRBJ1-3, with 8 bases aligning to TRBD1. V shed 1 base and J 5 bases; nucleotides not matched to a gene: 2. This CDR3 spans 14 amino acids. Germline CDR1 and CDR2: SGHDT and YYEEEE. This chain's CDR3 is CASSLRRGRNTIYF. The CDR3, as DNA: TGTGCCAGCAGCTTGCGCAGGGGGCGAAACACCATATATTTT.

There are a few counts of this clone. The chain carries TRBV4-2 and TRBJ1-5, with TRBD1 matching over 7 bases. Germline assignment: CDR1 LGHNA and CDR2 YNFKEQ. The CDR3 is 16 amino acids. V dropped 0 bases and J dropped 7; count of bases not matched to a gene: 9. In DNA, the CDR3 is TGTGCCAGCAGCCAAGACGGACTACAGGGGTCGCAGCCCCAGCATTTT. This encodes CASSQDGLQGSQPQHF.

The chain has TRBV4-1 and TRBJ1-2, with D possibly matching TRBD1 (6 bases). CDR3 length equals 14 residues. V lost 0 bases and J lost 4, with 9 bases in between. CDR1 MGHRA and CDR2 YSYEKL come from the germline V gene. This CDR3 reads CASSQDTGSYGYTF. The CDR3 coding sequence is TGCGCCAGCAGCCAAGACACAGGGAGCTATGGCTACACCTTC.

This chain connects TRBV6-5 to TRBJ2-3, with 9 bases fitting TRBD2. J gave up 6 bases and V 0 bases, and 7 bases lay outside the gene matches. Germline V gene lookup returns CDR1 MNHEY and CDR2 SVGAGI. CDR3 size: 16 residues. CDR3 sequence: CASSYSPAGGRDTQYF. For the CDR3, the DNA is TGTGCCAGCAGTTACTCCCCAGCGGGGGGCAGGGATACGCAGTATTTT.

J is TRBJ2-1 and V is TRBV19, with 10 nucleotides matching TRBD2. CDR3 size: 17 residues. CDR1 and CDR2 (germline): LNHDA, SQIVND (reference sequence). Trimming took 4 bases from V and 0 from J; bases not matched to a gene: 6. CDR3 in amino acids: CASSKTSGLSSYNEQFF. The CDR3 DNA is TGTGCCAGTAGTAAGACTAGCGGGCTAAGCTCCTACAATGAGCAGTTCTTC.

V is TRBV5-1 and J is TRBJ2-4; maybe TRBD1 (5 bases). Trimming removed 3 bases from V and 6 bases from J, with 16 bases in between. Per germline, CDR1 SGHRS and CDR2 YFSETQ. The CDR3 length is 15 residues. The CDR3 loop is CASSSTGSTLNIQYF. CDR3 nucleotide sequence: TGCGCCAGCAGCTCCACAGGCTCTACCCTAAACATTCAGTACTTC.

The chain recombines TRBV19 with TRBJ1-2; D unresolved. This CDR3 contains 15 residues. Germline V gene lookup returns CDR1 LNHDA and CDR2 SQIVND (reference sequence). The ends were cut back, 0 bases at V and 2 bases at J, with 10 bases in the middle. The CDR3 is CASSIDPQRNYGYTF. In DNA, the CDR3 is TGTGCCAGTAGTATAGATCCACAGAGAAACTATGGCTACACCTTC.

V gene TRBV7-2 combines with J gene TRBJ2-5; 7 nucleotides align to TRBD2. This CDR3 is built from 16 residues. With 2 bases clipped from V and 1 base from J, the junction kept 7 bases outside the gene matches. Germline CDR1 SGHTA, CDR2 FQGNSA. The CDR3 spells CASSLISAGVQETQYF. The DNA of the CDR3 is TGTGCCAGCAGCTTAATCTCGGCGGGGGTCCAAGAGACCCAGTACTTC.

This chain joins TRBV10-3 and TRBJ2-1, with TRBD2 identical over 12 bases. V shed 4 bases, J shed 6 bases, and the junction held 7 bases outside the gene matches. CDR1 and CDR2 (germline): ENHRY, SYGVKD. This CDR3 region has 16 residues. CDR3 in amino acids: CAISGGGLAGPNEQFF. As DNA, the CDR3 is TGTGCCATCAGTGGGGGAGGACTAGCGGGGCCCAATGAGCAGTTCTTC.

This clone was seen a single time. This chain uses TRBV15 with TRBJ2-5; tentative D call: TRBD1 (6 bases). Per germline, CDR1 LNHNV and CDR2 YYDKDF (reference sequence). There are 15 residues in the CDR3. V dropped 5 bases and J dropped 4 bases, with 17 bases sitting between them. For the CDR3, the DNA is TGTGCCACCAGCCCCGGGACACCCCCCGGAGAGACCCAGTACTTC. Translating it yields CATSPGTPPGETQYF.

Ten or more counts support this clone. The chain carries TRBV7-9 and TRBJ1-4, with D hard to call. The ends were cut back, 0 bases at V and 4 bases at J, with 12 bases in the middle. The CDR3 is made up of 16 amino acids. From germline, CDR1 is SEHNR and CDR2 FQNEAQ (reference sequence). CDR3 sequence: CASSLALADNNEKLFF. The CDR3 DNA follows: TGTGCCAGCAGCTTAGCGCTGGCGGATAATAATGAAAAACTGTTTTTT.

This clone appeared once. This chain uses TRBV6-5 with TRBJ2-3, with 10 nucleotides matching TRBD2. Germline CDR1 is MNHEY and CDR2 is SVGAGI. This CDR3 spans 14 amino acids. V lost 7 bases and J lost 0; bases outside the gene matches: 1. The CDR3: CASKTSGSTDTQYF. In DNA, the CDR3 is TGTGCCAGCAAGACTAGCGGGAGCACAGATACGCAGTATTTT.